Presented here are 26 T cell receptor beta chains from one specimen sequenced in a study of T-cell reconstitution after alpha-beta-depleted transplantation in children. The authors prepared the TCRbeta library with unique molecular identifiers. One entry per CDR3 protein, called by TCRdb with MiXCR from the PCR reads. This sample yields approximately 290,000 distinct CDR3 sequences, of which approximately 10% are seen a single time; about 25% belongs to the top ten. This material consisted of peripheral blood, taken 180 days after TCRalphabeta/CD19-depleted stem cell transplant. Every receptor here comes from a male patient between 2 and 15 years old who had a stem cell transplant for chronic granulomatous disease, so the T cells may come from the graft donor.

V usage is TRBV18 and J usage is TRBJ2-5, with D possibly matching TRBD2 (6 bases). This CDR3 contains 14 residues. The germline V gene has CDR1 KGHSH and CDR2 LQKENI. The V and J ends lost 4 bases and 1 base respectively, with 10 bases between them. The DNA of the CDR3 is TGTGCCAGCTCACTGGGACTTCTCCAAGAGACCCAGTACTTC. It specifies CASSLGLLQETQYF.

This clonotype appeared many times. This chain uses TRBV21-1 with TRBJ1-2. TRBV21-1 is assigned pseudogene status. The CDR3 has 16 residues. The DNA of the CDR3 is TGTGCCAGCAGCAAAGGAGGAACTTGCTCGGGCTATGGCTACACCTTC. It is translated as CASSKGGTCSGYGYTF.

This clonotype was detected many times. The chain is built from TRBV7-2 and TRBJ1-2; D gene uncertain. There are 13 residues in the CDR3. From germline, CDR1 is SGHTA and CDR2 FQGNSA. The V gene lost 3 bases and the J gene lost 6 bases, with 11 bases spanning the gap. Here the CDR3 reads CASSLGGRNGYTF. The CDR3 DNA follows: TGTGCCAGCAGCTTGGGAGGGAGAAATGGCTACACCTTC.

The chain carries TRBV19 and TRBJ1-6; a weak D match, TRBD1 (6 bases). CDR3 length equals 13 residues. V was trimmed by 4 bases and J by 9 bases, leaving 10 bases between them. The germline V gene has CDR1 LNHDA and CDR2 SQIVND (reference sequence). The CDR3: CASSTDRTSPLHF. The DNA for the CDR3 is TGTGCCAGTAGTACCGACAGGACTTCACCCCTCCACTTT. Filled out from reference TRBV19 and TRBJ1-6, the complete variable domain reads DGGITQSPKYLFRKEGQNVTLSCEQNLNHDAMYWYRQDPGQGLRLIYYSQIVNDFQKGDIAEGYSVSREKKESFPLTVTSAQKNPTAFYLCASSTDRTSPLHFGNGTRLTVT.

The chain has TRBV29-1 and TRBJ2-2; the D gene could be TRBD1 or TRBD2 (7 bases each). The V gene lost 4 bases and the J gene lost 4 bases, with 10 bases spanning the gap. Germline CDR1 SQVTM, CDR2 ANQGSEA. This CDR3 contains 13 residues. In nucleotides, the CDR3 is TGCAGCGTTGGCAGGGGGGGCACCGGGGAGCTGTTTTTT. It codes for CSVGRGGTGELFF.

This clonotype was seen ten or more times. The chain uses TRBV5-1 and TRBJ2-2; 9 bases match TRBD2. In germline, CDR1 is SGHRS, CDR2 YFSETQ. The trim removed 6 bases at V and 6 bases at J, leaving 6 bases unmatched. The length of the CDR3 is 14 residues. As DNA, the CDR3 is TGCGCCAGCACCGATAGCGGGAGTGCCGGGGAGCTGTTTTTT. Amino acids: CASTDSGSAGELFF.

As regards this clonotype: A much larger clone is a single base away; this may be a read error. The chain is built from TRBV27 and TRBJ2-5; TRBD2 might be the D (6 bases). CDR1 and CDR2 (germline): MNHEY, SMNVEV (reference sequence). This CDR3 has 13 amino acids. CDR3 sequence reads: CTSSRESQETQYF. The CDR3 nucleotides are TGTACCAGCAGCCGGGAGAGCCAAGAGACCCAGTACTTC.

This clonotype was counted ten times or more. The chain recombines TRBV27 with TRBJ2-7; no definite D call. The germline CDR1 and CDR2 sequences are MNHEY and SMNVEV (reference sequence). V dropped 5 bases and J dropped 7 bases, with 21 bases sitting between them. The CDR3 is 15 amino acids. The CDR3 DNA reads TGTGCCAGCAGTACCCGAGGTGGGCCAACGGGTGAGCAGTACTTC. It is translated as CASSTRGGPTGEQYF.

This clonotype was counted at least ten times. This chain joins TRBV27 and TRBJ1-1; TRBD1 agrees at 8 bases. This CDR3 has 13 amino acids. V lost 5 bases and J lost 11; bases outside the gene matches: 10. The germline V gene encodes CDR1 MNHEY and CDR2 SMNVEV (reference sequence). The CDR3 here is CASSPGRQGWAFF. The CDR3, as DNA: TGTGCCAGCAGTCCAGGCCGACAGGGGTGGGCTTTCTTT.

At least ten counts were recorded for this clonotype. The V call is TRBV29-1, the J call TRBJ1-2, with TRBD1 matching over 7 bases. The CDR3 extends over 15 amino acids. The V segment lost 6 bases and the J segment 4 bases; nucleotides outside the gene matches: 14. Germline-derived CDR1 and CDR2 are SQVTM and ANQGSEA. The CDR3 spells CSVASDARDSYGYTF. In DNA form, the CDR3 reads TGCAGCGTCGCCTCTGATGCCCGGGACAGCTATGGCTACACCTTC.

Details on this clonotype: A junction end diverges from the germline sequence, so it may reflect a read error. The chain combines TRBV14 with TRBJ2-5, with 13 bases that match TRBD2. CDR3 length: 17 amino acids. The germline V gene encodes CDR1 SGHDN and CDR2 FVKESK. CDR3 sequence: CASSQEEGLAGRETQSF. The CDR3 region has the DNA TGTGCCAGCAGCCAAGAGGAGGGACTAGCGGGACGAGAGACCCAGTCCTTC.

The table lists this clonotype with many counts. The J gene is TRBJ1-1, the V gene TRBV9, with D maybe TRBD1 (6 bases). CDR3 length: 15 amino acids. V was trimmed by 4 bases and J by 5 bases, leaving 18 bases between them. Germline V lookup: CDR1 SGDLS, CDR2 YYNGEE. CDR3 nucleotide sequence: TGTGCCAGCAGCCCGAGTACCGGGGGGCGAACTGAAGCTTTCTTT. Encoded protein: CASSPSTGGRTEAFF. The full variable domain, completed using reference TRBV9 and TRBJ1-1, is DSGVTQTPKHLITATGQRVTLRCSPRSGDLSVYWYQQSLDQGLQFLIQYYNGEERAKGNILERFSAQQFPDLHSELNLSSLELGDSALYFCASSPSTGGRTEAFFGQGTRLTVV.

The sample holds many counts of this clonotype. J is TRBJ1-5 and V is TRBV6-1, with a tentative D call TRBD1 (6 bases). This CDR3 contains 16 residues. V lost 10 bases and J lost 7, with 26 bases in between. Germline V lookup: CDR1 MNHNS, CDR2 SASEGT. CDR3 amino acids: CATRTGTTTLRQPQHF. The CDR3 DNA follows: TGTGCCACCCGGACTGGGACAACAACTCTAAGACAGCCCCAGCATTTT.

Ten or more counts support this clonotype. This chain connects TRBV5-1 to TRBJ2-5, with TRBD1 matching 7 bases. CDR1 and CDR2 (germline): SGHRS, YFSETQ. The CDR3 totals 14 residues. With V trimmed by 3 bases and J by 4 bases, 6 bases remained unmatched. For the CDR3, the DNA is TGCGCCAGCAGCTCCGCGACAGGGACAGAGACCCAGTACTTC. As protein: CASSSATGTETQYF. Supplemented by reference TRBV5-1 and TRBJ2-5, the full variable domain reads KAGVTQTPRYLIKTRGQQVTLSCSPISGHRSVSWYQQTPGQGLQFLFEYFSETQRNKGNFPGRFSGRQFSNSRSEMNVSTLELGDSALYLCASSSATGTETQYFGPGTRLLVL.

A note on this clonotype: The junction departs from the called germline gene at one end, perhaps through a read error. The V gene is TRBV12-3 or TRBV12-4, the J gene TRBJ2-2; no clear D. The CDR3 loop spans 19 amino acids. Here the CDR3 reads CTSSLMGNWGRINTGELFF. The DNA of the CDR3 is TGTACCAGCAGTTTAATGGGGAATTGGGGTCGAATTAACACCGGGGAGCTGTTTTTT.

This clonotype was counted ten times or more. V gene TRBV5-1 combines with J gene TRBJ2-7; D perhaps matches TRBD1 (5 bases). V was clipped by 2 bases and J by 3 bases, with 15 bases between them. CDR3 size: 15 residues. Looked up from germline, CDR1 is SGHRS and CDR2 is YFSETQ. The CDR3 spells CASSLAPTDGYEQYF. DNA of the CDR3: TGCGCCAGCAGCTTAGCCCCGACAGACGGCTACGAGCAGTACTTC.

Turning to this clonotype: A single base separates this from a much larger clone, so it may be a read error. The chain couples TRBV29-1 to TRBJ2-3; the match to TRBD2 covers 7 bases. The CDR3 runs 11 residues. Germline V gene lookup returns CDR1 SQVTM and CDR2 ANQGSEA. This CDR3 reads CTVDVGTTQYF. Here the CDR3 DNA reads TGCACCGTTGATGTTGGGACTACTCAGTATTTT.

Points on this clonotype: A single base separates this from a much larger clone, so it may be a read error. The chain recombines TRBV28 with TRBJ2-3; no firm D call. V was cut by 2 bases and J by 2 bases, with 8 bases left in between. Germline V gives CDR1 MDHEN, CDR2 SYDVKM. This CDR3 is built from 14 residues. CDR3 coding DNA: TGTGCCAGCAGTTTACAGACAATCACAGATACGCAGTATTTT. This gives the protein CASSLQTITDTQYF.

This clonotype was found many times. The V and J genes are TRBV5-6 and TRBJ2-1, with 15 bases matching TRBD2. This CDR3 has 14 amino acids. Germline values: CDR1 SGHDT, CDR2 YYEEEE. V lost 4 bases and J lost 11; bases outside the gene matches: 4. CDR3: CASSPGLAGGQQFF. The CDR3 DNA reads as TGTGCCAGCAGCCCGGGACTAGCGGGAGGACAGCAGTTCTTC.

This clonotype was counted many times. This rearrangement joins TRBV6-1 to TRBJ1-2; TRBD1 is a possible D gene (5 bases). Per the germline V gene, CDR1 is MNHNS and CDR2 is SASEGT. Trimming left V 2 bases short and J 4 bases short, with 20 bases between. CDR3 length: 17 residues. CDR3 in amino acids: CASSEPSLGTALYGYTF. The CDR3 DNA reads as TGTGCCAGCAGTGAACCATCCCTCGGGACGGCGCTCTATGGCTACACCTTC.

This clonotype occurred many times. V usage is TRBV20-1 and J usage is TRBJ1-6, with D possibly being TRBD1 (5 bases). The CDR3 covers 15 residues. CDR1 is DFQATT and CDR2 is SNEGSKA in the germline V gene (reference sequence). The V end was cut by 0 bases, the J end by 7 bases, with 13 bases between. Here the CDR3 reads CSARDRGLSNSPLHF. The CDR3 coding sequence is TGCAGTGCTAGAGATCGGGGGTTGTCCAATTCACCCCTCCACTTT.

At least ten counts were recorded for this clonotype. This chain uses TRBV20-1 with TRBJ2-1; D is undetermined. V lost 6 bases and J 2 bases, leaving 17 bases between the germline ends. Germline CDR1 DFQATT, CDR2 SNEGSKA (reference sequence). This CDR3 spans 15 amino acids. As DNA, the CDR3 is TGCAGTGCCTGGGAATGGTCCAGTCCCTACAATGAGCAGTTCTTC. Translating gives CSAWEWSSPYNEQFF.

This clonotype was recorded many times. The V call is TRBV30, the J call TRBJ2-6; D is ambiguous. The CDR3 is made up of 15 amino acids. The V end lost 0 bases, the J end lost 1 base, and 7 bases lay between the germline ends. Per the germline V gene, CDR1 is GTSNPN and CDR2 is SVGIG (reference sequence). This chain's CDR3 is CAWSVLLSGANVLTF. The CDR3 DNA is TGTGCCTGGAGTGTTTTGTTATCTGGGGCCAACGTCCTGACTTTC.

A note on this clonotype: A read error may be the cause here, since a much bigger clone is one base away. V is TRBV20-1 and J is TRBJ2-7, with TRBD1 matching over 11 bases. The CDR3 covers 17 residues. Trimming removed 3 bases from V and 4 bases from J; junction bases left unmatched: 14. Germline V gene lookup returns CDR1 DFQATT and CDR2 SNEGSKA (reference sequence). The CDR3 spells CSASPSLDRGRLYEQYF. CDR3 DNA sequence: TGCAGTGCTAGCCCTAGCCTGGACAGGGGGCGCTTATACGAGCAGTACTTC.

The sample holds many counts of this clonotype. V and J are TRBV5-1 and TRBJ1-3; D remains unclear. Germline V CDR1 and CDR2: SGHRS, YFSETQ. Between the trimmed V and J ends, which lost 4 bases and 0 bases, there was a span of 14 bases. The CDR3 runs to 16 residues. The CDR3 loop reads CASSQAPADSGNTIYF. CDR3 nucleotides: TGCGCCAGCAGCCAAGCCCCGGCCGACTCTGGAAACACCATATATTTT.

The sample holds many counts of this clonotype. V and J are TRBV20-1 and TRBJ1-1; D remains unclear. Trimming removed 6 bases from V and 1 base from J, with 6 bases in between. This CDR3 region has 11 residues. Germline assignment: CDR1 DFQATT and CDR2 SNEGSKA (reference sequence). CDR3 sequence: CSALKNTEAFF. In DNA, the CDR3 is TGCAGTGCCCTCAAGAACACTGAAGCTTTCTTT.